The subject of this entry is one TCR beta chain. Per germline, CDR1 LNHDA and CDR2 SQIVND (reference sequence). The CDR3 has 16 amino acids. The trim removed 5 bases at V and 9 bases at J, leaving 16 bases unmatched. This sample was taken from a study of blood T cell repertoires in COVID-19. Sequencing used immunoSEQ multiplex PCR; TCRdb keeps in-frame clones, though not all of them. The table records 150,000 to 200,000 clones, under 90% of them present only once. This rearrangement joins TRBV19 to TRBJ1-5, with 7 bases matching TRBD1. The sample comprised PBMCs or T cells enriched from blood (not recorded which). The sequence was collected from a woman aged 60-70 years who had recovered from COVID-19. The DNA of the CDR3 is TGTGCCAGTAGTGCCGCGACAGGAGAGGGGGCACGGCCCCAGCATTTT. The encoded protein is CASSAATGEGARPQHF.